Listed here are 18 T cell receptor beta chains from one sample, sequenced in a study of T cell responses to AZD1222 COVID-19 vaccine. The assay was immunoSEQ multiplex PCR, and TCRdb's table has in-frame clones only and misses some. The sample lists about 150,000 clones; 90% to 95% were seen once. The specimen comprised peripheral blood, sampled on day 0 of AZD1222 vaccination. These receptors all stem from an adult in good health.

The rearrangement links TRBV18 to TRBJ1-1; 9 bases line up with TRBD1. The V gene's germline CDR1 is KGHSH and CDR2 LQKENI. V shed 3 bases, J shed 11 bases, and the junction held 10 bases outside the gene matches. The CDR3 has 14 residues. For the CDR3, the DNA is TGTGCCAGCTCACCGTCCGGGACAGGGCATCGGGCTTTCTTT. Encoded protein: CASSPSGTGHRAFF.

This CDR3 reads CASILTRGLATNEKLFF. The CDR3 bases are TGTGCCAGCATCCTGACCCGGGGGCTTGCAACTAATGAAAAACTGTTTTTT. V gene TRBV5-6 combines with J gene TRBJ1-4, with a weak D call TRBD1 (6 bases). Per germline, CDR1 SGHDT and CDR2 YYEEEE. Between the trimmed V and J ends, which lost 6 bases and 0 bases, there was a span of 18 bases. This CDR3 is 17 amino acids long. Full variable domain (remainder filled in from reference TRBV5-6 and TRBJ1-4): DAGVTQSPTHLIKTRGQQVTLRCSPKSGHDTVSWYQQALGQGPQFIFQYYEEEERQRGNFPDRFSGHQFPNYSSELNVNALLLGDSALYLCASILTRGLATNEKLFFGSGTQLSVL.

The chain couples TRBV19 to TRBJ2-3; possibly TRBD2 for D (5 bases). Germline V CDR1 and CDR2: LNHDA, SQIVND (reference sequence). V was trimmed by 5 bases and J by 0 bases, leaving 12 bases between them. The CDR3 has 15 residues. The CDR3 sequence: CASSWRGPSTDTQYF. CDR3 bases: TGTGCCAGTAGTTGGCGCGGGCCCAGCACAGATACGCAGTATTTT.

The CDR3 region is CASSQTGASSYNSPLHF. The CDR3 DNA reads TGCGCCAGCAGCCAAACAGGGGCGAGCTCCTATAATTCACCCCTCCACTTT. V is TRBV4-1 and J is TRBJ1-6, with 7 bases fitting TRBD1. The CDR3 sequence is 17 residues long. The V segment lost 2 bases and the J segment 0 bases; nucleotides outside the gene matches: 4. Germline assignment: CDR1 MGHRA and CDR2 YSYEKL.

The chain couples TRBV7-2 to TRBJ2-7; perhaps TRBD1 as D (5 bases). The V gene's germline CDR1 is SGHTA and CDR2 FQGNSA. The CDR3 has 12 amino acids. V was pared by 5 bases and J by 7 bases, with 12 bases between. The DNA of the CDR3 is TGTGCCAGCAGCCCCCAGGGTCAAGAGCAGTACTTC. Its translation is CASSPQGQEQYF.

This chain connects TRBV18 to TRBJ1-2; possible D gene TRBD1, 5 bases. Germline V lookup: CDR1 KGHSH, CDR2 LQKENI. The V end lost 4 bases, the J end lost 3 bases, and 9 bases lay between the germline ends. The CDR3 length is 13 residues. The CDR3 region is CASSLRGDYGYTF. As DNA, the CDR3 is TGTGCCAGCTCACTGAGGGGAGACTATGGCTACACCTTC.

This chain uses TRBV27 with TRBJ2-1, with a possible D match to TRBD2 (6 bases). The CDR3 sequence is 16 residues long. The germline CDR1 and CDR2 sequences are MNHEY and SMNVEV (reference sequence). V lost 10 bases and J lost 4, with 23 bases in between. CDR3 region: CANLHGGRGCYNEQFF. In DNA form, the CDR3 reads TGTGCCAACCTCCATGGAGGGAGAGGATGTTACAATGAGCAGTTCTTC.

CDR3 sequence (DNA): TGTGCCACCAGCAGAAGCCCACTAGAGACCCAGTACTTC. It encodes CATSRSPLETQYF. The rearrangement uses TRBV15 and TRBJ2-5; D not certain. The V gene lost 2 bases and the J gene lost 4 bases, with 8 bases spanning the gap. Germline V CDR1 and CDR2: LNHNV, YYDKDF (reference sequence). This CDR3 is 13 amino acids long.

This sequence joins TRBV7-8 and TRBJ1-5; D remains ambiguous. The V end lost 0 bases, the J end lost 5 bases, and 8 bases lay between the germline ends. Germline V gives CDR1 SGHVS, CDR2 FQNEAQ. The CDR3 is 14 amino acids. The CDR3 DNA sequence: TGTGCCAGCAGCTTAGCGGACGGAGATCAGCCCCAGCATTTT. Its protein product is CASSLADGDQPQHF.

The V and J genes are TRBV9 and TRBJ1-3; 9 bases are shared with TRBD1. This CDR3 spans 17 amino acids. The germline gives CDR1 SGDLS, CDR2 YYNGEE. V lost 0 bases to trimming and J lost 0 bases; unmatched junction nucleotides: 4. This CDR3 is CASSVGDRAISGNTIYF. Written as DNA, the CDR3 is TGTGCCAGCAGCGTAGGGGACAGGGCAATCTCTGGAAACACCATATATTTT.

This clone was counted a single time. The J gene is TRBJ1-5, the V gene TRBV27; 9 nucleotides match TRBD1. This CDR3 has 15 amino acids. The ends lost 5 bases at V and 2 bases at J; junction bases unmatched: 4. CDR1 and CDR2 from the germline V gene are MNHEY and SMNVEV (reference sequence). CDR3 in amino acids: CASSIRTGGNQPQHF. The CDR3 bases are TGTGCCAGCAGTATCAGGACAGGGGGCAATCAGCCCCAGCATTTT.

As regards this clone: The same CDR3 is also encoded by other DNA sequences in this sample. As DNA, the CDR3 is TGTGCCAGTAGTCTACAGGGGAACGAAAAACTGTTTTTT. This codes for CASSLQGNEKLFF. The rearrangement uses TRBV19 and TRBJ1-4; 7 nucleotides match TRBD1. With 5 bases clipped from V and 8 bases from J, the junction kept 5 bases outside the gene matches. This CDR3 comprises 13 residues. Germline-derived CDR1 and CDR2 are LNHDA and SQIVND (reference sequence). Complete variable domain (other parts from reference TRBV19 and TRBJ1-4): DGGITQSPKYLFRKEGQNVTLSCEQNLNHDAMYWYRQDPGQGLRLIYYSQIVNDFQKGDIAEGYSVSREKKESFPLTVTSAQKNPTAFYLCASSLQGNEKLFFGSGTQLSVL.

The CDR3 here is CASSLAGDQPQHF. CDR3 in DNA: TGTGCCAGCAGCTTGGCCGGGGATCAGCCCCAGCATTTT. The genes are TRBV5-4 and TRBJ1-5, with D hard to call. V lost 0 bases and J lost 5, with 6 bases in between. Germline V lookup: CDR1 SGHNT, CDR2 YYREEE (reference sequence). The CDR3 is 13 amino acids.

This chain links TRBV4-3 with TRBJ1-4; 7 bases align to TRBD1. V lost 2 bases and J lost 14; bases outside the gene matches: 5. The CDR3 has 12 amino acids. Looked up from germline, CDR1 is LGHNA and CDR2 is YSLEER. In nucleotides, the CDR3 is TGCGCCAGCAGCCAACCGGGACAGTCCCTGTTTTTT. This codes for CASSQPGQSLFF.

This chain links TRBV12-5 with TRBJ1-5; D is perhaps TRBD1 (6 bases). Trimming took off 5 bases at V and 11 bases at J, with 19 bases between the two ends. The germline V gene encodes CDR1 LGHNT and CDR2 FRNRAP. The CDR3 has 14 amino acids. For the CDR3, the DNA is TGTGCTAGTGGTGGGGGCGGCTTAAATCCGGCCCAGCATTTT. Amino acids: CASGGGGLNPAQHF.

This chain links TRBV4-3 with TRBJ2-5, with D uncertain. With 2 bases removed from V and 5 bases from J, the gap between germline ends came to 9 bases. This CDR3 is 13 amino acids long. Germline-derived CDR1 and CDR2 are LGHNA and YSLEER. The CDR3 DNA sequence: TGCGCCAGCAGCCAATACTTCGCCGAGACCCAGTACTTC. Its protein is CASSQYFAETQYF.

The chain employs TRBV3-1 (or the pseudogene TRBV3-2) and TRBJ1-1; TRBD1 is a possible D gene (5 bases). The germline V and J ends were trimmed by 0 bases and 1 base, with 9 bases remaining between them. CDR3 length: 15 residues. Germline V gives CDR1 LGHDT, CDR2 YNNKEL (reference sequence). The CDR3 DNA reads TGTGCCAGCAGCCAAGAAGGGACGGCGAACACTGAAGCTTTCTTT. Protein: CASSQEGTANTEAFF.

In DNA form, the CDR3 reads TGTGCCAGCAGCCGCCCTAGCGGGTCCCTCACAGATACGCAGTATTTT. Encoded protein: CASSRPSGSLTDTQYF. This chain joins TRBV5-6 and TRBJ2-3; 8 positions match TRBD2. Trimming cost V 4 bases and J 2 bases; bases outside gene matches: 9. The germline V gene encodes CDR1 SGHDT and CDR2 YYEEEE. The CDR3 has 16 residues.